This T cell receptor (beta chain) was documented in a study of response to subunit inactivated influenza vaccine. V was pared by 3 bases and J by 7 bases, with 16 bases between. Germline lookup yields CDR1 SQVTM and CDR2 ANQGSEA. The CDR3 totals 13 residues. TCRdb called the RT-PCR reads again in MiXCR, with one record for every CDR3 protein. This sample has about 540,000 distinct CDR3 sequences; around 25% occur once, and the top ten carry around 2.8%. These data were likewise used in another study, on T cells expressing NK-cell markers. That work adds: The authors made TCR beta cDNA libraries by 5'RACE template switching. This switching added a universal primer site and UMIs.

The chain is built from TRBV29-1 and TRBJ2-7; D may be TRBD1 (5 bases). This clonotype was obtained from a man aged 45-65 years who received an inactivated influenza vaccine. The sample here was CD4+ T cells sorted from PBMCs, taken 11 to 12 days after vaccination. This CDR3 reads CSVDEGVVGEQYF. The CDR3 DNA sequence: TGCAGCGTTGATGAAGGGGTCGTCGGGGAGCAGTACTTC.